This T cell receptor beta chain was found in a study of OX40 agonist ivuxolimab in advanced cancers. Sequencing was performed with immunoSEQ multiplex PCR; in TCRdb, only in-frame clones are kept and a portion is missing. The profile shows roughly 56,000 clones, 70% to 80% of them singletons. The V end was cut by 0 bases, the J end by 4 bases, with 7 bases between. This CDR3 spans 13 amino acids. Looked up from germline, CDR1 is SGHNT and CDR2 is YYREEE (reference sequence). The chain combines TRBV5-4 with TRBJ1-2; D call uncertain. Sequenced material: CD4+ or CD8+ T cells sorted from blood, taken in a trial of the OX40 agonist ivuxolimab. The sequence came from an adult with an advanced solid tumor such as melanoma, head and neck, liver or kidney cancer. In nucleotides, the CDR3 is TGTGCCAGCAGCTTGGGGGTGGGCTATGGCTACACCTTC. Its translation is CASSLGVGYGYTF. Combining the CDR3 with reference TRBV5-4 and TRBJ1-2 gives the whole variable domain ETGVTQSPTHLIKTRGQQVTLRCSSQSGHNTVSWYQQALGQGPQFIFQYYREEENGRGNFPPRFSGLQFPNYSSELNVNALELDDSALYLCASSLGVGYGYTFGSGTRLTVV.